Listed below are T cell receptor beta chains from one sample, sequenced in a study of vaccination and CD4 T cells after COVID-19. MiXCR, applied by TCRdb to the PCR reads, yields one record per CDR3 protein. Of about 17,000 distinct CDR3 sequences listed, roughly 48% are singletons. Antigens of these TCRs are unknown. Source: CD4+ T cells from blood, cultured in vitro, taken about 7 months after SARS-CoV-2 vaccination. These receptors were obtained from a human donor who had recovered from COVID-19. Each CDR3 is given with its conserved first and last residue. Fields, in order: D gene, J gene, clone size, V gene, CDR3 DNA, CDR3 protein. A D gene is named only where the DNA matches it firmly. Where a row states a size, it is once, few, many or the class of an expanded clone; other rows omit it.

.	TRBJ1-2	medium-sized	TRBV7-2	TGTGCCAGCAGCCATATCTACAACAGGCAAACTAACTATGGCTACACCTTC	CASSHIYNRQTNYGYTF
.	TRBJ2-7	.	TRBV6-5	TGTGCCAGCAGTTCAAGGGTTGAGCAGTACTTC	CASSSRVEQYF
.	TRBJ2-1	few	TRBV7-3	TGTGCCAGCAGCTTAATTGGCGGGACCTCCTACAATGAGCAGTTCTTC	CASSLIGGTSYNEQFF
.	TRBJ2-1	few	TRBV7-9	TGTGCCAGCAGCTTAGTGGGCGGGGTACACAATGAGCAGTTCTTC	CASSLVGGVHNEQFF
.	TRBJ2-5	.	TRBV7-8	TGTGCCAGCAGCTTAGGCCATGGAGAGACCCAGTACTTC	CASSLGHGETQYF
.	TRBJ2-7	medium-sized	TRBV21-1	TGTGCCAGCAGCAAAGGGGTGAACGAGCAGTACTTC	CASSKGVNEQYF
TRBD2	TRBJ2-5	.	TRBV15	TGTGCCACCAGCAGAGCTTGGGGAGGGCCCCAAGAGACCCAGTACTTC	CATSRAWGGPQETQYF
.	TRBJ2-7	few	TRBV15	TGTGCCACCAGCGAGACCGGAACGTTTGGCGTACCGATATACGAGCAGTACTTC	CATSETGTFGVPIYEQYF
.	TRBJ2-1	.	TRBV28	TGTGCCAGCAGTTTTCATTCCAATGAGCAGTTCTTC	CASSFHSNEQFF
TRBD1	TRBJ2-7	.	TRBV20-1	TGCAGTGCTAGTCGAGACAGGGACTCCTACGAGCAGTACTTC	CSASRDRDSYEQYF
TRBD1	TRBJ1-2	once	TRBV5-4	TGTGCCAGCAGCGGGGGACAGGAGCACTATGGCTACACCTTC	CASSGGQEHYGYTF
TRBD2	TRBJ2-5	.	TRBV5-4	TGTGCCAGCAGCTCCGGACTAGCGGGAGTCGGGGAGACCCAGTACTTC	CASSSGLAGVGETQYF
TRBD2	TRBJ2-7	few	TRBV6-1	TGTGCCAGCAGTGAACCTCTAGCGGGAGCGTACGAGCAGTACTTC	CASSEPLAGAYEQYF
.	TRBJ2-3	.	TRBV7-2	TGTGCCAGCAGCTTCCGCACAGATACGCAGTATTTT	CASSFRTDTQYF
TRBD1	TRBJ1-1	.	TRBV20-1	TGCAGTGCTGGGAGGACAGGGGGTTCTGAAGCTTTCTTT	CSAGRTGGSEAFF